This TCR beta chain was recovered during a study of cytomegalovirus exposure and HLA in healthy donors. This clone has only a few counts. The PCR made use of 60 Vbeta and 13 Jbeta primers. Repertoires were generated with immunoSEQ multiplex PCR, while TCRdb's copy carries only in-frame clones and drops some. Altogether some 130,000 clones are present, roughly 9.8% being singletons, with the ten largest covering roughly 1.9%. V dropped 4 bases and J dropped 6; count of bases not matched to a gene: 8. The germline V gene encodes CDR1 SGHRS and CDR2 YFSETQ. The CDR3 has 15 residues. J is TRBJ1-2 and V is TRBV5-1; TRBD1 agrees at 11 bases. This TCR came from a man over 45 in good health and CMV-seronegative. The specimen was PBMCs. CDR3 sequence reads: CASSPGQGADDGYTF. The CDR3 DNA reads as TGCGCCAGCAGCCCCGGACAGGGGGCAGACGATGGCTACACCTTC.